A selection of T cell receptor beta chains follows, all from one sample in a study of T cells in Graves' hyperthyroidism and ophthalmopathy. TCRdb redid the calling of the multiplex PCR reads with MiXCR, one entry per CDR3 protein. Of roughly 640,000 distinct CDR3 sequences in the sample, more than 15% were seen once. The sequenced material came from blood. The receptors originated from a woman in her thirties or forties with Graves' ophthalmopathy. Both conserved end residues are part of each CDR3. The D gene is left open where the match is weak. Size tells how often a clone was seen (once, few, many) or the class of an expanded clone, and some rows leave it out.

D gene: TRBD1; CDR3 length: 16; clone size: few; J gene: TRBJ1-2; V gene: TRBV27; CDR3 DNA: TGTGCCAGCAGTTATCAAGGCGGGACAGGGCCCTATGGCTACACCTTC; CDR3 protein: CASSYQGGTGPYGYTF
D gene: .; CDR3 length: 14; clone size: few; J gene: TRBJ2-7; V gene: TRBV7-9; CDR3 DNA: TGTGCCAGCAGCTTATCGAGCGGTTTACGCGAGCAGTACTTC; CDR3 protein: CASSLSSGLREQYF
D gene: TRBD1; CDR3 length: 14; clone size: many; J gene: TRBJ1-1; V gene: TRBV29-1; CDR3 DNA: TGCAGCGTGAGGAGGGGGCAAACGAACACTGAAGCTTTCTTT; CDR3 protein: CSVRRGQTNTEAFF
D gene: TRBD2; CDR3 length: 15; clone size: many; J gene: TRBJ2-1; V gene: TRBV30; CDR3 DNA: TGTGCCTGGAGCGCCGGGACTAGCGGGAGAAATGAGCAGTTCTTC; CDR3 protein: CAWSAGTSGRNEQFF
D gene: TRBD2; CDR3 length: 17; clone size: once; J gene: TRBJ2-3; V gene: TRBV7-2; CDR3 DNA: TGTGCCAGCAGCTCCGAACTAGCGGGGGGGCGGACAGATACGCAGTATTTT; CDR3 protein: CASSSELAGGRTDTQYF
D gene: .; CDR3 length: 14; clone size: .; J gene: TRBJ2-1; V gene: TRBV10-3; CDR3 DNA: TGTGCCATCAGTGAGGGGGCCGCCTACAATGAGCAGTTCTTC; CDR3 protein: CAISEGAAYNEQFF
D gene: TRBD1; CDR3 length: 15; clone size: few; J gene: TRBJ2-1; V gene: TRBV5-1; CDR3 DNA: TGCGCCAGCAGCTCGGGACAGGGTTCAAGCAATGAGCAGTTCTTC; CDR3 protein: CASSSGQGSSNEQFF
D gene: .; CDR3 length: 13; clone size: many; J gene: TRBJ1-2; V gene: TRBV28; CDR3 DNA: TGTGCCAGCAGGTCAACGGTGGGGGCTGGCTACACCTTC; CDR3 protein: CASRSTVGAGYTF
D gene: .; CDR3 length: 11; clone size: few; J gene: TRBJ1-1; V gene: TRBV29-1; CDR3 DNA: TGCAGCGTTGAAGATCGGGGAGAAGCTTTCTTT; CDR3 protein: CSVEDRGEAFF
D gene: TRBD2; CDR3 length: 12; clone size: .; J gene: TRBJ2-5; V gene: TRBV7-9; CDR3 DNA: TGTGCCGGCAGCTTAGCGGGGGAGACCCAGTACTTC; CDR3 protein: CAGSLAGETQYF
D gene: .; CDR3 length: 13; clone size: .; J gene: TRBJ2-7; V gene: TRBV19; CDR3 DNA: TGTGCCAGTAGTACATCGGGCGCCTACGAGCAGTACTTC; CDR3 protein: CASSTSGAYEQYF